Given below is one TCR beta chain in context. Version v3.0 of the immunoSEQ assay was performed at survey level. Sequenced by immunoSEQ multiplex PCR; TCRdb stores in-frame clones only, minus some. The sample lists about 25,000 clones; around 85% were seen once. These data originate in a study of long-term antiretroviral therapy in people with HIV. Study overall: Earliest sampling preceded the 2015 immediate-ART recommendation by about a decade.

CDR1 and CDR2 (germline): LNHDA, SQIVND (reference sequence). The CDR3 runs 14 residues. Trimming removed 3 bases at V and 4 bases at J, with 12 bases between. This sequence joins TRBV19 and TRBJ2-5, with D unresolved. This clonotype originated in a man aged 25-45 years with HIV. Sequenced here: unsorted PBMCs, sampled 0.7 years before starting antiretroviral therapy. The CDR3 DNA sequence: TGTGCCAGTAGTATTGGGCAGGAGAGAGAGACCCAGTACTTC. Its protein is CASSIGQERETQYF.